These T cell receptor beta chains were read from a single sample in a study of shared clonotypes between healthy human individuals. Repertoires were generated with immunoSEQ multiplex PCR, while TCRdb's copy carries only in-frame clones and drops some. Altogether roughly 590,000 clones are present, about 95% being singletons, with the ten largest covering 0.11%. The sequenced sample consisted of naive CD8+ T cells sorted from blood. The source of these receptors is a woman aged 25 to 39 in good health. Both conserved end residues are part of each CDR3. D genes are given only for firm matches. Where a row states a size, it is once, few, many or the class of an expanded clone; other rows omit it.

>TRBD2|TRBJ2-7|TRBV4-1|-
TGCGCCAGCAGCCAACGTCAAGGCGGGACTATCGGTTACGAGCAGTACTTC
CASSQRQGGTIGYEQYF
>-|TRBJ2-7|TRBV27|once
TGTGCCAGCAGTTACGGGACTTACTCCTACGAGCAGTACTTC
CASSYGTYSYEQYF
>-|TRBJ1-4|TRBV10-3|-
TGTGCCATCAGTGAGACAGGACGGCCTAATGAAAAACTGTTTTTT
CAISETGRPNEKLFF
>-|TRBJ2-7|TRBV27|-
TGTGCCAGCAGTTCGGGACTTCTGGGGGAGCAGTACTTC
CASSSGLLGEQYF
>-|TRBJ1-1|TRBV14|few
TGTGCCACCAGACGGGGGATGAACACTGAAGCTTTCTTT
CATRRGMNTEAFF
>-|TRBJ2-5|TRBV27|-
TGTGCCAGCAGTACGCTCACGGGTAGTGGGGAGACCCAGTACTTC
CASSTLTGSGETQYF
>-|TRBJ2-5|TRBV10-3|-
TGTGCCATCAGTGATGACGCAGCACAAGAGACCCAGTACTTC
CAISDDAAQETQYF
>-|TRBJ1-1|TRBV16|-
TGTGCCAGCAGCCAATACAGGGAAAACACTGAAGCTTTCTTT
CASSQYRENTEAFF
>-|TRBJ2-3|TRBV18|-
TGTGCCAGCTCCCGGGATGTAGATACGCAGTATTTT
CASSRDVDTQYF
>-|TRBJ1-1|TRBV5-4|-
TGTGCCAGCAGGCAGGGAACTGAAGCTTTCTTT
CASRQGTEAFF
>-|TRBJ1-1|TRBV9|-
TGTGCCAGCAGCGTAGCCGAGGCAGGCAACACTGAAGCTTTCTTT
CASSVAEAGNTEAFF
>-|TRBJ1-5|TRBV7-8|-
TGTGCCAGCAGCCATCGACAGGCCCCCCCGCCCCAGCATTTT
CASSHRQAPPPQHF
>TRBD1|TRBJ1-1|TRBV27|-
TGTGCCAGCAGTAAGACAGGGGCGGGGAACACTGAAGCTTTCTTT
CASSKTGAGNTEAFF
>TRBD2|TRBJ2-3|TRBV15|-
TGTGCCACCAGCAGAAGCGGGGCTAGCACAGATACGCAGTATTTT
CATSRSGASTDTQYF
>-|TRBJ1-2|TRBV28|-
TGTGCCAGCAGTTTCGGGGGCCGAAAGGGCTACACCTTC
CASSFGGRKGYTF
>-|TRBJ2-5|TRBV28|-
TGTGCCAGCAGTTCCCCGAGTCGGCGGCAGTACTTC
CASSSPSRRQYF
>-|TRBJ2-3|TRBV15|-
TGTGCCACCAGCAGAGGGAACATGGCGGGGGCCACAGATACGCAGTATTTT
CATSRGNMAGATDTQYF
>-|TRBJ2-7|TRBV2|-
TGTGCCAGCAGAGGGGGGGGACAAAGAACCTACGAGCAGTACTTC
CASRGGGQRTYEQYF
>-|TRBJ2-7|TRBV6-5|-
TGTGCCAGCAGTTTGGGACATAGGGACGAGCAGTACTTC
CASSLGHRDEQYF
>TRBD1|TRBJ1-5|TRBV28|-
TGTGCCAGCAGTTTAGGGACAGGGATTAGCAATCAGCCCCAGCATTTT
CASSLGTGISNQPQHF
>TRBD2|TRBJ2-2|TRBV5-6|-
TGTGCCAGCAGCTTGGGGCTAGCGGAGAACACCGGGGAGCTGTTTTTT
CASSLGLAENTGELFF
>TRBD2|TRBJ2-1|TRBV7-9|-
TGTGCCAGCAGATCTGAAGGACTAGCGGGAGTCAATGAGCAGTTCTTC
CASRSEGLAGVNEQFF
>TRBD2|TRBJ2-7|TRBV28|once
TGTGCCAGCAGTAAACCAGGCGCCCCGGGACTAAACGAGCAGTACTTC
CASSKPGAPGLNEQYF
>TRBD1|TRBJ1-2|TRBV5-4|-
TGTGCCAGCAGCCCGCGGGGCAACTACGGGACAGGGGGTGGAGGCTACACCTTC
CASSPRGNYGTGGGGYTF
>TRBD2|TRBJ2-7|TRBV27|-
TGTGCCAGCAGTCCCGGGACTAGCGGATACGAGCAGTACTTC
CASSPGTSGYEQYF
>TRBD1|TRBJ1-2|TRBV27|-
TGTGCCAGCAGTTTAACAGGGGGCTACGGCTACACCTTC
CASSLTGGYGYTF
>TRBD2|TRBJ2-3|TRBV9|-
TGTGCCAGCAGCGTAGCTACTAGCGGGAGAATAGATACGCAGTATTTT
CASSVATSGRIDTQYF
>-|TRBJ1-4|TRBV10-3|once
TGTGCCATCAGTGAGTTGGCAGATGAGGGTGAAAAACTGTTTTTT
CAISELADEGEKLFF
>TRBD2|TRBJ2-1|TRBV7-8|-
TGTGCCAGCAGCTTAGTAGCTAGCGGGGTCCTTAATGAGCAGTTCTTC
CASSLVASGVLNEQFF
>TRBD1|TRBJ1-5|TRBV28|-
TGTGCCAGCAGTTCCCCTACCACAGGGGAGCTTCAGCCCCAGCATTTT
CASSSPTTGELQPQHF
>-|TRBJ1-1|TRBV29-1|few
TGCAGCGTTGTTGGGGATAGGAGCACTGAAGCTTTCTTT
CSVVGDRSTEAFF
>TRBD1|TRBJ2-7|TRBV29-1|-
TGCAGCGCTGGACAGGGGGTTTCCTACGAGCAGTACTTC
CSAGQGVSYEQYF
>TRBD2|TRBJ2-3|TRBV27|-
TGTGCCAGCAGTTTGGGTGATCTAGCGGGAGAAGTGGATACGCAGTATTTT
CASSLGDLAGEVDTQYF
>-|TRBJ1-4|TRBV13|-
TGTGCCAGCAGCTTAGGCCGGCAGATTCCAACTAATGAAAAACTGTTTTTT
CASSLGRQIPTNEKLFF
>-|TRBJ1-4|TRBV7-2|-
TGTGCCAGCAGCTTAGGGGACCGGGAAAAACTGTTTTTT
CASSLGDREKLFF
>-|TRBJ1-2|TRBV10-1|-
TGCGCCAGCAGTTTATCACCTAACTATGGCTACACCTTC
CASSLSPNYGYTF
>-|TRBJ1-4|TRBV2|-
TGTGCCAGCAGTGATCTCCCAGCCTCTGATGAAAAACTGTTTTTT
CASSDLPASDEKLFF
>TRBD1|TRBJ1-1|TRBV7-8|-
TGTGCCAGCAGCTTAGGGTCAGGGGGTTGGGGAAATGAAGCTTTCTTT
CASSLGSGGWGNEAFF
>TRBD1|TRBJ2-5|TRBV9|once
TGTGCCAGCAGCAGTGGGACAGAACAAGAGACCCAGTACTTC
CASSSGTEQETQYF
>-|TRBJ1-2|TRBV2|few
TGTGCCAGCAGGTGGGGGATAGCTAACTATGGCTACACCTTC
CASRWGIANYGYTF